These 10 T cell receptor beta chains share one sample of origin, sequenced in a study of T cell responses to AZD1222 COVID-19 vaccine. Measured with immunoSEQ multiplex PCR; TCRdb has only the in-frame clones, and not every one. The sample has around 120,000 clones, about nine tenths seen once. The sequences come from peripheral blood, collected on day 0 of AZD1222 vaccination. The receptors were sampled from an adult in good health.

The rearrangement uses TRBV15 and TRBJ1-1, with unresolved D. This CDR3 spans 14 amino acids. Germline assignment: CDR1 LNHNV and CDR2 YYDKDF (reference sequence). The ends were cut back, 5 bases at V and 0 bases at J, with 10 bases in the middle. CDR3 sequence (DNA): TGTGCCACCAGCCCCGGGCGGCTGAACACTGAAGCTTTCTTT. Translation gives CATSPGRLNTEAFF.

The genes are TRBV29-1 and TRBJ2-3; D not resolved. Germline lookup yields CDR1 SQVTM and CDR2 ANQGSEA. Trimming stripped 8 bases from V and 0 bases from J, with 12 bases between. The CDR3 has 13 residues. CDR3 in amino acids: CSLRNPSTDTQYF. CDR3 DNA sequence: TGCAGCCTCCGAAATCCTAGCACAGATACGCAGTATTTT.

CDR3: CASGTSGTYNEQFF. CDR3 DNA: TGTGCGAGCGGGACTAGCGGCACCTACAATGAGCAGTTCTTC. The V gene is TRBV6-5, the J gene TRBJ2-1; 11 bases fit TRBD2. CDR3 length equals 14 residues. The V gene's germline CDR1 is MNHEY and CDR2 SVGAGI.

The CDR3 nucleotides are TGCGCCAGCAGCCAAAGACAGTCGAACACTGAAGCTTTCTTT. Residues: CASSQRQSNTEAFF. V gene TRBV10-1 combines with J gene TRBJ1-1; tentatively, D is TRBD1 (5 bases). Per the germline V gene, CDR1 is WNHNN and CDR2 is SYGVQD (reference sequence). This CDR3 contains 14 residues. With 6 bases removed from V and 1 base from J, the gap between germline ends came to 12 bases.

This clone is a singleton in its sample. The chain is built from TRBV4-3 and TRBJ2-7; maybe TRBD1 (6 bases). The CDR3 has 16 amino acids. The germline V gene encodes CDR1 LGHNA and CDR2 YSLEER. V was clipped by 0 bases and J by 2 bases, with 14 bases between them. CDR3 in DNA: TGCGCCAGCAGCCAAGAGAGGGGGTTCCCAACCTACGAGCAGTACTTC. Translation: CASSQERGFPTYEQYF.

The V and J genes are TRBV3-1 (or the pseudogene TRBV3-2) and TRBJ1-1; 7 bases are a match to TRBD1. Germline trimming cut 1 base from V and 6 bases from J; bases unmatched to any gene: 5. This CDR3 has 14 residues. Germline CDR1 and CDR2: LGHDT and YNNKEL (reference sequence). The CDR3 bases are TGTGCCAGCAGCCAAGCCAGGGGGGGGCCTGAAGCTTTCTTT. Translating gives CASSQARGGPEAFF.

The chain joins TRBV11-2 to TRBJ2-7; 14 bases are a match to TRBD2. V was clipped by 7 bases and J by 0 bases; unmatched bases: 14. Germline V CDR1 and CDR2: SGHAT, FQNNGV. The CDR3 extends over 19 amino acids. DNA for the CDR3: TGTGCCAGCACCCTACCCGGACTAGCGGGGGGCCGAGGCTCCTACGAGCAGTACTTC. It codes for CASTLPGLAGGRGSYEQYF.

The chain carries TRBV19 and TRBJ1-2, with D uncertain. The germline gives CDR1 LNHDA, CDR2 SQIVND (reference sequence). Trimming cost V 7 bases and J 5 bases, with 14 bases left between them. The CDR3 extends over 13 amino acids. The CDR3 sequence: CASTLSGRYGYTF. In DNA, the CDR3 is TGTGCCAGTACCCTCTCCGGACGATATGGCTACACCTTC. Drawing the rest from reference TRBV19 and TRBJ1-2, the complete variable domain is DGGITQSPKYLFRKEGQNVTLSCEQNLNHDAMYWYRQDPGQGLRLIYYSQIVNDFQKGDIAEGYSVSREKKESFPLTVTSAQKNPTAFYLCASTLSGRYGYTFGSGTRLTVV.

The V and J genes are TRBV9 and TRBJ1-5; D gene ambiguous. There are 15 residues in the CDR3. The V gene's germline CDR1 is SGDLS and CDR2 YYNGEE. V shed 3 bases and J shed 3 bases, with 13 bases lying between them. The CDR3 DNA is TGTGCCAGCAGCGGGGGTGGGCAGGTCAATCAGCCCCAGCATTTT. Its translation is CASSGGGQVNQPQHF. Based on the CDR3 plus reference TRBV9 and TRBJ1-5, the full variable domain is DSGVTQTPKHLITATGQRVTLRCSPRSGDLSVYWYQQSLDQGLQFLIQYYNGEERAKGNILERFSAQQFPDLHSELNLSSLELGDSALYFCASSGGGQVNQPQHFGDGTRLSIL.

The chain joins TRBV6-5 to TRBJ1-2, with D tentatively TRBD1 (6 bases). CDR1 MNHEY and CDR2 SVGAGI come from the germline V gene. Trimming took 1 base from V and 6 from J, leaving 15 bases between them. The CDR3 runs 15 residues. The DNA of the CDR3 is TGTGCCAGCAGTTACTGGGGCAGGGGCCAGAATGGCTACACCTTC. Protein sequence: CASSYWGRGQNGYTF.